A selection of T cell receptor beta chains follows, all from one sample in a study of spatial heterogeneity in lung cancer. One entry per CDR3 protein results from TCRdb running MiXCR on the 5' RACE reads. The repertoire holds roughly 23,000 distinct CDR3 sequences, with less than 5% as singletons. The specimen comprised lung tumor tissue, sampled at surgery. The receptors were sampled from a male donor with early-stage non-small cell lung cancer. Each CDR3 is given with its conserved first and last residue.

j_gene,v_gene,CDR3aa
TRBJ2-7,TRBV9,CASARSGVYEQYF
TRBJ2-1,TRBV29-1,CSVSHAINYNEQFF
TRBJ1-5,TRBV3-1,CASSQGLGYSNQPQHF
TRBJ1-5,TRBV5-1,CASSLGGQGNNQPQHF
TRBJ1-4,TRBV15,CATSRELGPRPGDEKLFF
TRBJ2-3,TRBV7-2,CASSLEGILADTQYF
TRBJ2-5,TRBV3-1,CASSQDLLGETQYF
TRBJ1-2,TRBV20-1,CSARKFAALDGYTF
TRBJ2-5,TRBV29-1,CSVARGGQETQYF
TRBJ2-1,TRBV20-1,CSANGASAYNEQFF
TRBJ2-5,TRBV7-8,CASSLERPETQYF
TRBJ1-2,TRBV5-1,CASRASQTLYGYTF
TRBJ2-3,TRBV14,CASSQGPRDTQYF
TRBJ1-2,TRBV28,CASSSDRLYYGYTF